Described below is a single T cell receptor (beta chain) sequence and its context. Its antigen remains unidentified. A junction boundary mismatches the germline segment, possibly from a read error. The CDR3 has 10 amino acids. Germline V gene data show CDR1 as MRHNA and CDR2 as SNTAGT. This specimen belongs to a study of T cell responses to AZD1222 COVID-19 vaccine. Notes on the study in general: White British people made up most donors, females outnumbered males, and clonal diversity was possibly underestimated.

Only in-frame clones appear in the TCRdb table, and some are missing; sequencing was by immunoSEQ multiplex PCR. This table holds approximately 150,000 clones, roughly 92% found once. The sequences come from peripheral blood, collected on day 0 of AZD1222 vaccination. The rearrangement uses TRBV6-4 and TRBJ1-1, with unresolved D. The receptor's source is an adult in good health. For the CDR3, the DNA is TGTGCCAGCAGTGGGACTCTCGCGGGGTTT. Protein sequence: CASSGTLAGF.